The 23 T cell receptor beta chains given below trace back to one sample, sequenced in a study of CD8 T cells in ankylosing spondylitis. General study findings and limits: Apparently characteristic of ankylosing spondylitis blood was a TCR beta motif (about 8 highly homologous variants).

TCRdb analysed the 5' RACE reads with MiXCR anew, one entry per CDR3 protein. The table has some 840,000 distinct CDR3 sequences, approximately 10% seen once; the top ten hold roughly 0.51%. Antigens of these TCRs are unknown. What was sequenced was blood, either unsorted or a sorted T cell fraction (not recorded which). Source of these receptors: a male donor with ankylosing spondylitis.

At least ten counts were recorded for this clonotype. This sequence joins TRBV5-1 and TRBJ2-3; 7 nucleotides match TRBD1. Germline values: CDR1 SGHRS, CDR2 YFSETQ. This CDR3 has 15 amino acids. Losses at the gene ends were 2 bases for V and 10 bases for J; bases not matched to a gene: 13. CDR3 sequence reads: CASSLQRQGIPPQYF. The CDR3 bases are TGCGCCAGCAGCTTACAACGACAGGGTATTCCTCCGCAGTATTTT.

The CDR3 sequence: CATSRVGGGPRNEQFF. CDR3 bases: TGTGCCACCAGCAGAGTTGGGGGGGGGCCGCGGAATGAGCAGTTCTTC. This chain joins TRBV15 and TRBJ2-1, with D tentatively TRBD2 (7 bases). Between the trimmed V and J ends, which lost 1 base and 7 bases, there was a span of 17 bases. Germline V gene data show CDR1 as LNHNV and CDR2 as YYDKDF (reference sequence). The CDR3 length is 16 residues. The full variable domain, rest sourced from reference TRBV15 and TRBJ2-1, is DAMVIQNPRYQVTQFGKPVTLSCSQTLNHNVMYWYQQKSSQAPKLLFHYYDKDFNNEADTPDNFQSRRPNTSFCFLDIRSPGLGDTAMYLCATSRVGGGPRNEQFFGPGTRLTVL.

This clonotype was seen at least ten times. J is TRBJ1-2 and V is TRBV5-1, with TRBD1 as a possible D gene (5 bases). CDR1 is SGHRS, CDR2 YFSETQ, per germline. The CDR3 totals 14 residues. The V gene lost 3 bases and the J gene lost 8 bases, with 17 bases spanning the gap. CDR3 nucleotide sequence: TGCGCCAGCAGCTCCCTCGGGACCTCGGAAGGCTACACCTTC. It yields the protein CASSSLGTSEGYTF.

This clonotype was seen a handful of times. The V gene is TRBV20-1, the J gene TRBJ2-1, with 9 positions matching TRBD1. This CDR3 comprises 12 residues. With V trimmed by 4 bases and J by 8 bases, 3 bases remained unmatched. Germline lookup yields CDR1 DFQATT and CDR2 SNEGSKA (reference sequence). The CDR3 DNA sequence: TGCAGTGCTAAGACAGGGGGGCATGAGCAGTTCTTC. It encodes CSAKTGGHEQFF.

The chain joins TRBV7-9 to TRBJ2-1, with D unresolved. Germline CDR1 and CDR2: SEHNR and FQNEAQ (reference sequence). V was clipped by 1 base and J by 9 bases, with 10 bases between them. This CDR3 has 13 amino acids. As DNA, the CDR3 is TGTGCCAGCAGCTTAGTACAGTTCGGTGAGCAGTTCTTC. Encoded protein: CASSLVQFGEQFF. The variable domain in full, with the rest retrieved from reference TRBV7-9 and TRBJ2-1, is DTGVSQNPRHKITKRGQNVTFRCDPISEHNRLYWYRQTLGQGPEFLTYFQNEAQLEKSRLLSDRFSAERPKGSFSTLEIQRTEQGDSAMYLCASSLVQFGEQFFGPGTRLTVL.

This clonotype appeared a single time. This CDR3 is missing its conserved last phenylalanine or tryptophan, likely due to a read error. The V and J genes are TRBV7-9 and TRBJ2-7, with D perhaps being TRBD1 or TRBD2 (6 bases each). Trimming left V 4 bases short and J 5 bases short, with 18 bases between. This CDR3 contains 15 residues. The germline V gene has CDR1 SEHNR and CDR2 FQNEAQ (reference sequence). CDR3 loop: CASSWGLGAINEQYY. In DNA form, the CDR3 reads TGTGCCAGCAGCTGGGGACTGGGGGCGATCAACGAGCAGTACTAC.

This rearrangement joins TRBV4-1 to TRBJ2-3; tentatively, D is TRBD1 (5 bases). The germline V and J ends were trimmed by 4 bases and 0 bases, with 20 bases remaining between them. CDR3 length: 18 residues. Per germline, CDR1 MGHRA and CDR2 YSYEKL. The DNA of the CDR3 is TGCGCCAGCAGCCTCACTCGAACAGGCAGTGCCAGCACAGATACGCAGTATTTT. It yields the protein CASSLTRTGSASTDTQYF.

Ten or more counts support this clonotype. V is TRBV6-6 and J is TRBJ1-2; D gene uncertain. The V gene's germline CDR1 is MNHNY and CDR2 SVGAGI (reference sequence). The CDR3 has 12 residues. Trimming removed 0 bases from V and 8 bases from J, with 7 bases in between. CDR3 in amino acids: CASSYSREGYTF. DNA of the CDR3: TGTGCCAGCAGTTACTCTCGGGAGGGCTACACCTTC.

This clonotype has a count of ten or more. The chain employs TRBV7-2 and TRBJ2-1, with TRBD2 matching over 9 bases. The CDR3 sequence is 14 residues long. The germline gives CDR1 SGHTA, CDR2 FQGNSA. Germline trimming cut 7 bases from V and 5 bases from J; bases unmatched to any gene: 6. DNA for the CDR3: TGTGCCAGCACCCTTAGCGGGGGCAACAATGAGCAGTTCTTC. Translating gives CASTLSGGNNEQFF.

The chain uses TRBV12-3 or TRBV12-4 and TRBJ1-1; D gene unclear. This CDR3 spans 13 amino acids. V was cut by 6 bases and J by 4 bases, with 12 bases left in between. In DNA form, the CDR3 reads TGTGCCAGCAGCCCTGGAGGACCCACTGAAGCTTTCTTT. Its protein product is CASSPGGPTEAFF.

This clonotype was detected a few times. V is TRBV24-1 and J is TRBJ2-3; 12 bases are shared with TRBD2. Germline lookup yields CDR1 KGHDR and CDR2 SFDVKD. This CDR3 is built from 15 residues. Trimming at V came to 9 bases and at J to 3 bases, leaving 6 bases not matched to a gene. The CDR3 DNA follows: TGTGCCACCTCCTATCTAGCGGGAGGGACAGATACGCAGTATTTT. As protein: CATSYLAGGTDTQYF.

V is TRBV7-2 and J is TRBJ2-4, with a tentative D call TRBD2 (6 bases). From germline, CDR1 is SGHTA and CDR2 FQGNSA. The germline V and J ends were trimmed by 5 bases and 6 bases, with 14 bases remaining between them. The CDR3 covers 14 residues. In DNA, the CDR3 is TGTGCCAGCAGCACCCGGGGGAACGGAAACATTCAGTACTTC. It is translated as CASSTRGNGNIQYF. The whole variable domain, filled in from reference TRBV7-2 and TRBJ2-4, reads GAGVSQSPSNKVTEKGKDVELRCDPISGHTALYWYRQSLGQGLEFLIYFQGNSAPDKSGLPSDRFSAERTGGSVSTLTIQRTQQEDSAVYLCASSTRGNGNIQYFGAGTRLSVL.

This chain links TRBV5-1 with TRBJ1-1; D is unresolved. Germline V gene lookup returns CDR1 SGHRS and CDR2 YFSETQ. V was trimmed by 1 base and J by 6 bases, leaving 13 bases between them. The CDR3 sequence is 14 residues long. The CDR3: CASSLKARISEAFF. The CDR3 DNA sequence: TGCGCCAGCAGCTTGAAGGCCAGGATCTCTGAAGCTTTCTTT. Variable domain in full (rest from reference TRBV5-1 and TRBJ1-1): KAGVTQTPRYLIKTRGQQVTLSCSPISGHRSVSWYQQTPGQGLQFLFEYFSETQRNKGNFPGRFSGRQFSNSRSEMNVSTLELGDSALYLCASSLKARISEAFFGQGTRLTVV.

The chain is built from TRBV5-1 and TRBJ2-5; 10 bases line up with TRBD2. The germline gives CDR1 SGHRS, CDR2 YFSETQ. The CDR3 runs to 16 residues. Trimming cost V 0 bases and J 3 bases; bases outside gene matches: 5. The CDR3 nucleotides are TGCGCCAGCAGCTTGGAATCTAGCGGGAGAAAAGAGACCCAGTACTTC. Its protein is CASSLESSGRKETQYF.

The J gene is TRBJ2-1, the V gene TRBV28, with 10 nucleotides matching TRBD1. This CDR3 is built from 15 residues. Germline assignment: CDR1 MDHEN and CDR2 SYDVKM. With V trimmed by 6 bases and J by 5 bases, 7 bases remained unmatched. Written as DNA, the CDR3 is TGTGCCAGCAGCCCGACAGGGGGCAGGGACAATGAGCAGTTCTTC. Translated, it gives CASSPTGGRDNEQFF.

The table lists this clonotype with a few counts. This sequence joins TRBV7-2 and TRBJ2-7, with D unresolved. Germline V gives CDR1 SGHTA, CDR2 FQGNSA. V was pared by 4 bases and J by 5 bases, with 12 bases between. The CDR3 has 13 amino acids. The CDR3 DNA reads TGTGCCAGCAGCTCCAGTTGGGCCAACGAGCAGTACTTC. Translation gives CASSSSWANEQYF.

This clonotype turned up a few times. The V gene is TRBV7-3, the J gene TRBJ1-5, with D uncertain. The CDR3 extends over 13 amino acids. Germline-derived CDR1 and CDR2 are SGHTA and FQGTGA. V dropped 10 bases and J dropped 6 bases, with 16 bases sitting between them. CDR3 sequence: CATRGGPGQPQHF. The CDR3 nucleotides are TGTGCCACCCGAGGTGGGCCGGGTCAGCCCCAGCATTTT.

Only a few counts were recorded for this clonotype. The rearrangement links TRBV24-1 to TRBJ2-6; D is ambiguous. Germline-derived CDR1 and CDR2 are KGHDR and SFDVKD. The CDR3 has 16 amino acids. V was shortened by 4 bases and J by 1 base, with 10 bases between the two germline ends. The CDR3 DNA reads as TGTGCCACCAGTGACCCCGGACGGTCTGGGGCCAACGTCCTGACTTTC. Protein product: CATSDPGRSGANVLTF.

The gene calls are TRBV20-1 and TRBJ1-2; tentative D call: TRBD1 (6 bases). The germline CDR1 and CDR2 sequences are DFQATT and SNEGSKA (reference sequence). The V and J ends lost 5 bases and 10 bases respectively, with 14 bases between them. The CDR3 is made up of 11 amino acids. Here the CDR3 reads CSAPRAGAYTF. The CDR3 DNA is TGCAGTGCTCCCAGGGCAGGGGCCTACACCTTC.

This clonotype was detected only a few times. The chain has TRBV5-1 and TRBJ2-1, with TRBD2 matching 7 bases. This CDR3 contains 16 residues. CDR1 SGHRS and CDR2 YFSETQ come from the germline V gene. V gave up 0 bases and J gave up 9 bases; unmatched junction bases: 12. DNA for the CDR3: TGCGCCAGCAGCTTGGCCGTGGGTATAGGGAGGGGTGAGCAGTTCTTC. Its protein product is CASSLAVGIGRGEQFF. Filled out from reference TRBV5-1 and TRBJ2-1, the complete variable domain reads KAGVTQTPRYLIKTRGQQVTLSCSPISGHRSVSWYQQTPGQGLQFLFEYFSETQRNKGNFPGRFSGRQFSNSRSEMNVSTLELGDSALYLCASSLAVGIGRGEQFFGPGTRLTVL.

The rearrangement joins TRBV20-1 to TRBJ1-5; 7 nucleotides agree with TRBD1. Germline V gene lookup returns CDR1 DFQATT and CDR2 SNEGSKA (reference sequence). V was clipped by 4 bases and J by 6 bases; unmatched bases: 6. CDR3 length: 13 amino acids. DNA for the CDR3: TGCAGTGCTAACACAGGGGCGCGTCAGCCCCAGCATTTT. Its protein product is CSANTGARQPQHF.

CDR3 coding DNA: TGCAGTGCTACTGACAGGGCGAACACTGAAGCTTTCTTT. This translates into CSATDRANTEAFF. V gene TRBV20-1 combines with J gene TRBJ1-1; 7 positions agree with TRBD1. V trimming: 4 bases; J trimming: 1 base; junction bases outside the gene matches: 3. There are 13 residues in the CDR3. CDR1 is DFQATT and CDR2 is SNEGSKA in the germline V gene (reference sequence).

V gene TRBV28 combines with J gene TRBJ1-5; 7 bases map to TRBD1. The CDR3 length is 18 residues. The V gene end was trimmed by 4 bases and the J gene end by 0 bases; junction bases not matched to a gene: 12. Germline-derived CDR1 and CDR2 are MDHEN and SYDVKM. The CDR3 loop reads CASSSDRARPYSNQPQHF. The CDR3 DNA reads TGTGCCAGCAGTTCTGACAGGGCCAGGCCTTATAGCAATCAGCCCCAGCATTTT. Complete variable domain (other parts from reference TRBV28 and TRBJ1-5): DVKVTQSSRYLVKRTGEKVFLECVQDMDHENMFWYRQDPGLGLRLIYFSYDVKMKEKGDIPEGYSVSREKKERFSLILESASTNQTSMYLCASSSDRARPYSNQPQHFGDGTRLSIL.